Only a few counts were recorded for the clone carrying this TCR beta chain. No antigen is known for it. A second PCR of about 7 to 12 cycles used a sample-barcoded 5' primer and a J-beta primer mix. A template-switch adaptor that had 12 random nucleotides put a tag on each cDNA molecule. TCRdb itself ran the 5' RACE reads through MiXCR, one entry per CDR3 protein. This table has 1.5 million to 2 million distinct CDR3 sequences, approximately 40% appearing once. These data come from a study of blood T cells in healthy people across ages. Study-level points and caveats: With donor CMV status unknown, expanded clonotype changes were possibly confounded.

This CDR3 is 15 amino acids long. Trimming at V came to 5 bases and at J to 0 bases, leaving 5 bases not matched to a gene. Germline CDR1 and CDR2: LNHNV and YYDKDF (reference sequence). A minimum of 5 micrograms of total RNA was extracted per sample. Sequenced sample: blood. The chain couples TRBV15 to TRBJ2-5; 8 nucleotides agree with TRBD2. This receptor was obtained from a human donor in good health. CDR3 region: CATSLQRGYQETQYF. The CDR3 DNA follows: TGTGCCACCAGCCTACAGCGGGGGTACCAAGAGACCCAGTACTTC.